These 24 T cell receptor beta chains were all obtained from the same sample, sequenced in a study of PD-L1 blockade in urothelial cancer. The time point was: pretreatment peripheral blood. The data were produced by immunoSEQ multiplex PCR, yet TCRdb's version contains in-frame clones alone and is incomplete. The profile shows tens of thousands of clones, 70% to 90% of them singletons. The sample in question was PBMCs, obtained around atezolizumab (anti-PD-L1) treatment. The source is a man aged 65 to 79 with urothelial cancer.

Here the CDR3 reads CASSFFEETQYF. CDR3 coding DNA: TGCGCCAGCAGCTTCTTCGAAGAGACCCAGTACTTC. V is TRBV5-1 and J is TRBJ2-5, with unresolved D. Germline V gene lookup returns CDR1 SGHRS and CDR2 YFSETQ. Deletions cut 2 bases from V and 3 bases from J, with 5 bases between. The CDR3 totals 12 residues.

The chain is built from TRBV7-2 and TRBJ2-1; D possibly corresponds to TRBD2 (6 bases). This CDR3 contains 14 residues. V was pared by 4 bases and J by 4 bases, with 11 bases between. From germline, CDR1 is SGHTA and CDR2 FQGNSA. CDR3 coding DNA: TGTGCCAGCAGCTCGGGGGATGGATACAATGAGCAGTTCTTC. It is translated as CASSSGDGYNEQFF.

V and J are TRBV7-9 and TRBJ1-4; 10 bases agree with TRBD1. CDR1 is SEHNR and CDR2 is FQNEAQ in the germline V gene (reference sequence). This CDR3 is built from 15 residues. V lost 1 base to trimming and J lost 6 bases; unmatched junction nucleotides: 2. The CDR3 nucleotides read TGTGCCAGCAGCTTAGAGGGACAGGGGCATGAAAAACTGTTTTTT. The encoded protein is CASSLEGQGHEKLFF.

This clone showed up just once. The gene calls are TRBV5-1 and TRBJ2-2, with 8 bases that match TRBD1. CDR1 is SGHRS and CDR2 is YFSETQ in the germline V gene. V shed 7 bases, J shed 2 bases, and the junction held 10 bases outside the gene matches. This CDR3 contains 16 residues. The CDR3 bases are TGCGCCAGCTCACAGGGGGATACAGTAAACACCGGGGAGCTGTTTTTT. Protein product: CASSQGDTVNTGELFF.

The J gene is TRBJ2-1, the V gene TRBV6-1, with 10 bases fitting TRBD2. The CDR3 runs to 15 residues. The J segment lost 3 bases and the V segment lost 5 bases, leaving 4 bases of the junction unmatched. The germline gives CDR1 MNHNS, CDR2 SASEGT. CDR3 DNA sequence: TGTGCCAGCAGTATCGCTAGCGGGAGCTACAATGAGCAGTTCTTC. Translation gives CASSIASGSYNEQFF.

The chain links TRBV7-7 to TRBJ2-1; 8 bases agree with TRBD1. The germline CDR1 and CDR2 sequences are SSHAT and FNYEAQ (reference sequence). CDR3 length: 15 residues. After removal of 0 bases from V and 9 bases from J, the junction contained 7 bases not matched to a gene. The CDR3 coding sequence is TGTGCCAGCAGCTTAGCGACAGGACAGGGTGGTGAGCAGTTCTTC. This encodes CASSLATGQGGEQFF.

This chain links TRBV2 with TRBJ1-1, with 12 nucleotides matching TRBD1. Per the germline V gene, CDR1 is SNHLY and CDR2 is FYNNEI. V shed 0 bases and J 4 bases; nucleotides not matched to a gene: 6. The length of the CDR3 is 17 residues. CDR3 in DNA: TGTGCCAGCAGTGAAGCGCGAATGGGACAGGGGGCCACTGAAGCTTTCTTT. It yields the protein CASSEARMGQGATEAFF.

This clone was observed a few times. The rearrangement links TRBV5-1 to TRBJ1-1; possible D gene TRBD1, 6 bases. Looked up from germline, CDR1 is SGHRS and CDR2 is YFSETQ. The CDR3 length is 13 residues. V was shortened by 5 bases and J by 1 base, with 9 bases between the two germline ends. CDR3 coding DNA: TGCGCCAGCAGGGGACAAGAGAACACTGAAGCTTTCTTT. Encoded protein: CASRGQENTEAFF.

The chain is built from TRBV11-3 and TRBJ2-3; 9 positions match TRBD1. The CDR3 has 17 amino acids. The J segment lost 3 bases and the V segment lost 5 bases, leaving 12 bases of the junction unmatched. In germline, CDR1 is SGHNT, CDR2 YENEEA. The CDR3 spells CASSPRGGQGRTDTQYF. The CDR3 DNA reads as TGTGCCAGCAGCCCCAGGGGGGGACAGGGAAGAACAGATACGCAGTATTTT.

The CDR3 here is CASSAGAGGQGLYEQYF. The CDR3 DNA reads as TGTGCCAGCAGCGCCGGGGCGGGGGGACAGGGACTCTACGAGCAGTACTTC. The chain carries TRBV9 and TRBJ2-7, with D perhaps matching TRBD1 (9 bases). The length of the CDR3 is 17 residues. Deletions cut 3 bases from V and 3 bases from J, with 22 bases between. Looked up from germline, CDR1 is SGDLS and CDR2 is YYNGEE.

J is TRBJ2-1 and V is TRBV11-3, with 8 bases fitting TRBD2. Germline V gives CDR1 SGHNT, CDR2 YENEEA. The CDR3 contains 14 residues. V was clipped by 2 bases and J by 13 bases; unmatched bases: 10. CDR3 nucleotide sequence: TGTGCCAGCAGCTTAAATTTTGCGGGAGGTCGCCAGTTCTTC. Its protein is CASSLNFAGGRQFF.

The V and J genes are TRBV9 and TRBJ1-1, with 7 bases identical to TRBD1. From germline, CDR1 is SGDLS and CDR2 YYNGEE. After removal of 2 bases from V and 5 bases from J, the junction contained 9 bases not matched to a gene. The CDR3 is made up of 15 amino acids. The CDR3 sequence is CASSVGDSSGTEAFF. In DNA form, the CDR3 reads TGTGCCAGCAGCGTCGGGGACAGCTCCGGGACTGAAGCTTTCTTT.

The chain carries TRBV5-1 and TRBJ2-5; 7 bases are shared with TRBD1. Germline V gene data show CDR1 as SGHRS and CDR2 as YFSETQ. The CDR3 consists of 15 residues. With V trimmed by 4 bases and J by 3 bases, 9 bases remained unmatched. CDR3: CASSQQGSREETQYF. CDR3 DNA sequence: TGCGCCAGCAGCCAACAGGGGAGTCGGGAAGAGACCCAGTACTTC.

The genes are TRBV28 and TRBJ1-2, with no clear D. The CDR3 contains 13 residues. Germline assignment: CDR1 MDHEN and CDR2 SYDVKM. CDR3 DNA sequence: TGTGAAAGGCGACCACACTATAACTATGGCTACACCTTC. Encoded protein: CERRPHYNYGYTF.

This clone has only one observation. The chain is built from TRBV10-1 and TRBJ2-3, with 8 bases that match TRBD2. Germline V gene data show CDR1 as WNHNN and CDR2 as SYGVQD (reference sequence). The V and J ends lost 11 bases and 1 base, in that order; junction bases with no gene match: 20. This CDR3 has 18 amino acids. CDR3 residues: CAGRGLAGFTEGTDTQYF. The DNA for the CDR3 is TGCGCCGGGAGGGGCTTAGCGGGGTTTACGGAGGGCACAGATACGCAGTATTTT.

The rearrangement joins TRBV27 to TRBJ2-7, with D possibly matching TRBD1 (5 bases). CDR3 length equals 16 residues. V shed 0 bases and J shed 3 bases, with 15 bases lying between them. Germline CDR1 MNHEY, CDR2 SMNVEV (reference sequence). The CDR3 loop is CASSLSPEAGFYEQYF. DNA for the CDR3: TGTGCCAGCAGTTTATCCCCCGAGGCAGGGTTCTACGAGCAGTACTTC.

The sample holds one count of this clone. The gene calls are TRBV9 and TRBJ2-3, with 11 nucleotides matching TRBD2. There are 15 residues in the CDR3. The junction had 2 bases not matched to a gene; V was cut back by 2 bases and J by 3 bases. The germline V gene encodes CDR1 SGDLS and CDR2 YYNGEE. CDR3 in amino acids: CASSVTSGSTDTQYF. The CDR3 nucleotides read TGTGCCAGCAGCGTCACTAGCGGGAGTACAGATACGCAGTATTTT.

The rearrangement links TRBV19 to TRBJ2-7; 13 bases align to TRBD2. Germline CDR1 and CDR2: LNHDA and SQIVND (reference sequence). The J segment lost 5 bases and the V segment lost 10 bases, leaving 17 bases of the junction unmatched. The CDR3 runs to 17 residues. The CDR3 sequence is CATGPGLAGDGGHEQYF. CDR3 DNA sequence: TGTGCCACCGGCCCCGGACTAGCGGGAGATGGTGGTCACGAGCAGTACTTC.

In its sample, this clone was seen once. The chain recombines TRBV11-2 with TRBJ1-2, with D unresolved. Germline-derived CDR1 and CDR2 are SGHAT and FQNNGV. The CDR3 loop spans 12 amino acids. Trimming shortened V by 5 bases and J by 8 bases, and 12 bases separated the two germline ends. CDR3 in DNA: TGTGCCAGCAGCCCCCCGACTTACGGCTACACCTTC. Protein: CASSPPTYGYTF.

CDR3 region: CASSEKTGELYEQYF. In DNA form, the CDR3 reads TGTGCCAGCAGTGAAAAGACGGGAGAACTTTACGAGCAGTACTTC. The chain recombines TRBV6-1 with TRBJ2-7, with D possibly matching TRBD2 (6 bases). V dropped 2 bases and J dropped 4 bases, with 15 bases sitting between them. This CDR3 region has 15 residues. CDR1 and CDR2 (germline): MNHNS, SASEGT.

This chain connects TRBV19 to TRBJ2-7, with TRBD2 matching 13 bases. CDR3 length equals 16 residues. CDR1 LNHDA and CDR2 SQIVND come from the germline V gene (reference sequence). After removal of 5 bases from V and 3 bases from J, the junction contained 7 bases not matched to a gene. The CDR3 is CASSPRTSGGVYEQYF. CDR3 nucleotides: TGTGCCAGTAGTCCACGGACTAGCGGGGGAGTCTACGAGCAGTACTTC.

The chain joins TRBV29-1 to TRBJ2-2, with D possibly matching TRBD2 (6 bases). The CDR3 loop spans 12 amino acids. The V end lost 4 bases, the J end lost 4 bases, and 7 bases lay between the germline ends. Per germline, CDR1 SQVTM and CDR2 ANQGSEA. The CDR3 DNA sequence: TGCAGCGTTGTGGGGGGCACCGGGGAGCTGTTTTTT. Translated, it gives CSVVGGTGELFF.

The chain uses TRBV5-6 and TRBJ1-1, with 7 bases that match TRBD1. The CDR3 has 14 amino acids. The germline V gene has CDR1 SGHDT and CDR2 YYEEEE. V gave up 4 bases and J gave up 2 bases; unmatched junction bases: 5. In nucleotides, the CDR3 is TGTGCCAGCAGCGCCGGGACAGTTAACACTGAAGCTTTCTTT. Protein: CASSAGTVNTEAFF.

This clone occurred a few times. This chain uses TRBV6-1 with TRBJ2-3, with TRBD2 matching over 7 bases. The CDR3 runs to 15 residues. CDR1 and CDR2 from the germline V gene are MNHNS and SASEGT. V lost 4 bases to trimming and J lost 3 bases; unmatched junction nucleotides: 7. CDR3 sequence (DNA): TGTGCCAGCAGTGCCGGGACTACGGGGACAGATACGCAGTATTTT. This codes for CASSAGTTGTDTQYF.